This TCR beta chain was found in a study of neurological immune-mediated disorders. Whole-study results and caveats: The level of TCR clonal expansion was highest in patients with HTLV-1-associated myelopathy and lowest in multiple sclerosis, where it fell below the level seen in healthy controls. Expanded clones shared no identical CDR3 amino acid sequences across subjects, which suggested private TCR-beta repertoires in all groups.

Whenever a sequencing run was performed, it yielded over 160 million TCR-beta sequences from 15-18 subjects. Using its own MiXCR run on the 5' RACE reads, TCRdb lists one record per CDR3 protein. The sample has 66,000 or so distinct CDR3 sequences, around 5.2% seen once. About this clonotype itself: No antigen is known for it.

The CDR3 spans 15 residues. Germline V lookup: CDR1 DFQATT, CDR2 SNEGSKA (reference sequence). Germline trimming cut 0 bases from V and 5 bases from J; bases unmatched to any gene: 6. Sequences were obtained from PBMCs. The chain joins TRBV20-1 to TRBJ2-5, with 10 bases lining up with TRBD2. This clonotype was sampled from a woman in her 30s with multiple sclerosis. CDR3 sequence reads: CSARDPLAGDETQYF. Here the CDR3 DNA reads TGCAGTGCTAGAGATCCCCTAGCGGGGGACGAGACCCAGTACTTC.